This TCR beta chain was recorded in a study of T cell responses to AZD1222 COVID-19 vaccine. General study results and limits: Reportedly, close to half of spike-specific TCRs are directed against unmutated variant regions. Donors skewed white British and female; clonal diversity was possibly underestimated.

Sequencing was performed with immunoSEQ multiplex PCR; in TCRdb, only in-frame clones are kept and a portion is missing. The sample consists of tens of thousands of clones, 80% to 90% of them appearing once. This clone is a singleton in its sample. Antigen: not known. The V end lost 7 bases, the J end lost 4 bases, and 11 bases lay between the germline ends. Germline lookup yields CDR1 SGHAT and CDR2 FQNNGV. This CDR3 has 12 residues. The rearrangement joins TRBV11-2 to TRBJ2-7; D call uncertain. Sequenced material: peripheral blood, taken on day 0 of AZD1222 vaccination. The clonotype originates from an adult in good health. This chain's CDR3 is CASTLSDYEQYF. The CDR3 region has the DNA TGTGCCAGCACCTTGTCCGATTACGAGCAGTACTTC.